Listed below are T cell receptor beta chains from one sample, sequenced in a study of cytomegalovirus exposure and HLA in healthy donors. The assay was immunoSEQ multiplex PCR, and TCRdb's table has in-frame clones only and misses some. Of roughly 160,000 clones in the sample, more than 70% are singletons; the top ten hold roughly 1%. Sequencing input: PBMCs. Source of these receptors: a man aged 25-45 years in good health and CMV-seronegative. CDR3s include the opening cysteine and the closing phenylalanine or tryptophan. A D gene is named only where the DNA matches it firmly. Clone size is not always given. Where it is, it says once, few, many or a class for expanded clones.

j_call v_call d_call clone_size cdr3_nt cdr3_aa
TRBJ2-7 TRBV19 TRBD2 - TGTGCCAGTAGTACCCTAGCGGGGAAAATCTACGAGCAGTACTTC CASSTLAGKIYEQYF
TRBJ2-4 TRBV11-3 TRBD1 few TGTGCCAGCAGCTTGCGACAGGGGGCCGGGGCCAAAAACATTCAGTACTTC CASSLRQGAGAKNIQYF
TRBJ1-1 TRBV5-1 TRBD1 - TGCGCCAGCAGCGCGCCGGGACAGGGCTCTGATGAAGCTTTCTTT CASSAPGQGSDEAFF
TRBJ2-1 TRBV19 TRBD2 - TGTGCCAGTAAGGCGGGGGGGCGTTATGAGCAGTTCTTC CASKAGGRYEQFF
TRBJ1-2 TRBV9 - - TGTGCCAGCAGCGTAGTAGCAGCCCCAAGCGACTATGGCTACACCTTC CASSVVAAPSDYGYTF
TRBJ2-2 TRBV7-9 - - TGTGCCAGCCCACAAGTACGTTTGGCGAACACCGGGGAGCTGTTTTTT CASPQVRLANTGELFF
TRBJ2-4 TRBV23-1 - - TGCGCCAGCAGTCAAATCTGGGCGAGCGGTTTATCCAAAAACATTCAGTACTTC CASSQIWASGLSKNIQYF
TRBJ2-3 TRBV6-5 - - TGTGCCAGCAGTTACACGGGGTTCACAGATACGCAGTATTTT CASSYTGFTDTQYF
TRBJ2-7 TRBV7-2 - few TGTGCCAGCAGCTTAGCGCGGGCGAAGAGCTCCTACGAGCAGTACTTC CASSLARAKSSYEQYF
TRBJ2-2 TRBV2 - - TGTGCCAGCAGTGAAGCGCTTCCGGGAGTGTGGTCCTCCACCGGGGAGCTGTTTTTT CASSEALPGVWSSTGELFF
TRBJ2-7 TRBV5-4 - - TGTGCCAGCAGCTTGGTCTTCGGAGGGGGCGTTCTGTACTTC CASSLVFGGGVLYF
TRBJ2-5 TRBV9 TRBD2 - TGTGCCAGCAGCGTAGTTCCCCAGCGGGAGGGCCCCTTGGAGACCCAGTACTTC CASSVVPQREGPLETQYF
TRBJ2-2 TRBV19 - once TGTGCCAGTTACAGGGACACCGGGGAGCTGTTTTTT CASYRDTGELFF
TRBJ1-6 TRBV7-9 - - TGTGCCAGCACTCCCTACCAGCGGTCACCCCTCCACTTT CASTPYQRSPLHF
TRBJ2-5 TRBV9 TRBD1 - TGTGCCAGCAGCACCCAGACAGGGATCAGGGCAGAGACCCAGTACTTC CASSTQTGIRAETQYF
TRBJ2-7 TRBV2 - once TGTGCCAGCAGTGAGTGGACAGACTCCTACGAGCAGTACTTC CASSEWTDSYEQYF
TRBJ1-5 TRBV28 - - TGTTCCGGGGTGAATTATCAGCCCCAGCATTTT CSGVNYQPQHF
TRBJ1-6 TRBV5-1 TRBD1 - TGCGCCAGCAGCTTGGGATCCGGGACAGGAGGTGATTCACCCCTCCACTTT CASSLGSGTGGDSPLHF
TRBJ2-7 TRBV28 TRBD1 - TGTGCCAGCAGAAGAGGGACAGCCTACGAGCAGTACTTC CASRRGTAYEQYF
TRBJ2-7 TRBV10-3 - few TGTGCCATCAGTGAGTCTGGGGCAGGCTTCTCCTACGAGCAGTACTTC CAISESGAGFSYEQYF
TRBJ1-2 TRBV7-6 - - TGTGCCAGCAGCGCAGAATCTGGACAGTCGAACTATGGCTACACCTTC CASSAESGQSNYGYTF
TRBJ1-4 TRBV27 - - TGTGCCAGCAGTTTTAAAGGTCGTCAGGGAACAGGGGAAAAACTGTTTTTT CASSFKGRQGTGEKLFF
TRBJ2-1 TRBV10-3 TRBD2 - TGTGCCATCAAGGGAGCGGGAGTCCACAATGAGCAGTTCTTC CAIKGAGVHNEQFF
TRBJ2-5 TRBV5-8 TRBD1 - TGTGCCAGCAGTCCCGGACAGGAACAAGAGACCCAGTACTTC CASSPGQEQETQYF
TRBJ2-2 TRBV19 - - TGTGCCAGTAGGTCACGAGAGAACACCGGGGAGCTGTTTTTT CASRSRENTGELFF
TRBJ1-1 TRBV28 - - TGTGCCAGCAGTCCCTGGGGGCCGAACACTGAAGCTTTCTTT CASSPWGPNTEAFF
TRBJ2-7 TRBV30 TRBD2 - TGTGCCTGGAGTGTACCTAGCGGGACCTTTCGATACGAGCAGTACTTC CAWSVPSGTFRYEQYF
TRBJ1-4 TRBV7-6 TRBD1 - TGTGCCAGCAGCATTGGGGACAGGGGGTTGGATCACGAAAAACTGTTTTTT CASSIGDRGLDHEKLFF
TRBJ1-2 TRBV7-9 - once TGTGCCAGCAGCTTAGCGACGGCAGGACCGTTGGGGCACTACACCTTC CASSLATAGPLGHYTF
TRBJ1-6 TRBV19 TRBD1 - TGTGCCAGTAAATTGGGACAGGGGAGCTTGGGGAATTCACCCCTCCACTTT CASKLGQGSLGNSPLHF
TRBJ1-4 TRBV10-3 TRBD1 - TGTGCCATCAGTGATGACAGGGACGGAGAAAAACTGTTTTTT CAISDDRDGEKLFF
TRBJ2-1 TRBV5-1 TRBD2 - TGCGCCAGCAGTTGGGCGGGGGGTACTAGCTCCTACAATGAGCAGTTCTTC CASSWAGGTSSYNEQFF